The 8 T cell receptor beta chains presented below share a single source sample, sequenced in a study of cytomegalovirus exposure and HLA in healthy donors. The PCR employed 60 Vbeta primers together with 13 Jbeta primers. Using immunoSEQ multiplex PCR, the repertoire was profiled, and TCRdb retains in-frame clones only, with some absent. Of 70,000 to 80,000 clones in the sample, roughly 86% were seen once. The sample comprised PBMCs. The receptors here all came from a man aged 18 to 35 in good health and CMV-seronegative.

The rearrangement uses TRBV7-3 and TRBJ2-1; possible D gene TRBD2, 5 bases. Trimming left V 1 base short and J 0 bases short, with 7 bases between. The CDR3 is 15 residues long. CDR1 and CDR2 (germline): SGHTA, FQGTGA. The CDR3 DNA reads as TGTGCCAGCAGCTTAAGACTAAGCTCCTACAATGAGCAGTTCTTC. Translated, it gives CASSLRLSSYNEQFF.

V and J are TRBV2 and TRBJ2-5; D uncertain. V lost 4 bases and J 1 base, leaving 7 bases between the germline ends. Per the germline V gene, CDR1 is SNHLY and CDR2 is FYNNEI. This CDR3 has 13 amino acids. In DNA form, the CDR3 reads TGTGCCAGCAGTGGGCCAACCCAAGAGACCCAGTACTTC. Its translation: CASSGPTQETQYF. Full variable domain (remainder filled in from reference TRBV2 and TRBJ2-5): EPEVTQTPSHQVTQMGQEVILRCVPISNHLYFYWYRQILGQKVEFLVSFYNNEISEKSEIFDDQFSVERPDGSNFTLKIRSTKLEDSAMYFCASSGPTQETQYFGPGTRLLVL.

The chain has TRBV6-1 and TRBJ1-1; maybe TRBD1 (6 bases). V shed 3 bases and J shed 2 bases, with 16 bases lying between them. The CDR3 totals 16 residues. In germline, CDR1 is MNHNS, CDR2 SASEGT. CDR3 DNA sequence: TGTGCCAGCAGTGAGGGACACCCGGACACCAACACTGAAGCTTTCTTT. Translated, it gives CASSEGHPDTNTEAFF.

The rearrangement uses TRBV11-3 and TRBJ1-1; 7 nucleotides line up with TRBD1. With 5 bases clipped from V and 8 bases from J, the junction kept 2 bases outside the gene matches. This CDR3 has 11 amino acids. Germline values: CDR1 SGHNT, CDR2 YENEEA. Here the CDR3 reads CASSRDSEAFF. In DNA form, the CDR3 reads TGTGCCAGCAGCCGGGACAGCGAAGCTTTCTTT.

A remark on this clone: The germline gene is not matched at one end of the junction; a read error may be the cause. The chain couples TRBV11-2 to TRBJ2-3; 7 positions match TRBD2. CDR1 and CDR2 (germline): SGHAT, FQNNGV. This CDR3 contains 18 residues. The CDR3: CATSLGSDLAAITDTQYF. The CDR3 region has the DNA TGTGCCACCAGCTTAGGGTCAGACCTAGCGGCAATCACAGATACGCAGTATTTT.

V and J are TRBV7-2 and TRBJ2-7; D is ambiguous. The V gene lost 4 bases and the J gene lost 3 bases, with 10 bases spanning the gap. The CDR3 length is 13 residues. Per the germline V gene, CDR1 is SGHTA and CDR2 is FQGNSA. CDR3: CASSSYASYEQYF. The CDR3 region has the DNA TGTGCCAGCAGCTCGTATGCGAGCTACGAGCAGTACTTC. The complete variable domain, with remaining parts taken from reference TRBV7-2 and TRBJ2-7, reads GAGVSQSPSNKVTEKGKDVELRCDPISGHTALYWYRQSLGQGLEFLIYFQGNSAPDKSGLPSDRFSAERTGGSVSTLTIQRTQQEDSAVYLCASSSYASYEQYFGPGTRLTVT.

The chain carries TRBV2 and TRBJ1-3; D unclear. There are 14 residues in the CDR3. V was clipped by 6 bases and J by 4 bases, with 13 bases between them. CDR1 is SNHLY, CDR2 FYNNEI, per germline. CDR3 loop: CASRQRVEGNTIYF. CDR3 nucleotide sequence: TGTGCCAGCAGACAGAGGGTGGAGGGAAACACCATATATTTT. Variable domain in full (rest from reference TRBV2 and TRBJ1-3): EPEVTQTPSHQVTQMGQEVILRCVPISNHLYFYWYRQILGQKVEFLVSFYNNEISEKSEIFDDQFSVERPDGSNFTLKIRSTKLEDSAMYFCASRQRVEGNTIYFGEGSWLTVV.

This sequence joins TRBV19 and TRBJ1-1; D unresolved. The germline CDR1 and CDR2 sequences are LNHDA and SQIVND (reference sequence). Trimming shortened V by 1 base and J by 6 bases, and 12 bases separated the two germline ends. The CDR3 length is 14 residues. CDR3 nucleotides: TGTGCCAGTAGTATAGCTACGCAACTCCCTGAAGCTTTCTTT. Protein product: CASSIATQLPEAFF.